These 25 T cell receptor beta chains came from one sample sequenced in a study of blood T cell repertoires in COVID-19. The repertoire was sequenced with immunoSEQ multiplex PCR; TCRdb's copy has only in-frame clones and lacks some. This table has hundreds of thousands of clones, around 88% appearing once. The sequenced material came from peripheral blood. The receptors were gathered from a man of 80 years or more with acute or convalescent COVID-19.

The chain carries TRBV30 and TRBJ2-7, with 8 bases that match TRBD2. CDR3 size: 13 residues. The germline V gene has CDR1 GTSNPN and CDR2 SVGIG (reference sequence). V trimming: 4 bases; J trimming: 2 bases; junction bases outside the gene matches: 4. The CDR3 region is CAWKSGSTYEQYF. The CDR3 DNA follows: TGTGCCTGGAAAAGCGGGAGTACCTACGAGCAGTACTTC.

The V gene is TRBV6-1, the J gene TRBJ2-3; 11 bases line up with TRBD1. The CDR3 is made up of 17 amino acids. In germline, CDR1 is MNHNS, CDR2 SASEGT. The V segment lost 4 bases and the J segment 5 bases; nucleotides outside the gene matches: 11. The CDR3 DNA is TGTGCCAGCAGTGCCCCAAGGGCGGGACAGGGGGTAGATACGCAGTATTTT. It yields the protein CASSAPRAGQGVDTQYF.

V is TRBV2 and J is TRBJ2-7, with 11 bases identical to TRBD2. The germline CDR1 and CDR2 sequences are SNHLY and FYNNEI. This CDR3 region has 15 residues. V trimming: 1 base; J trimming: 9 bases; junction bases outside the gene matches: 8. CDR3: CASSEVLAGGFGQYF. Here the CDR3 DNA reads TGTGCCAGCAGTGAAGTTCTAGCGGGGGGATTTGGGCAGTACTTC.

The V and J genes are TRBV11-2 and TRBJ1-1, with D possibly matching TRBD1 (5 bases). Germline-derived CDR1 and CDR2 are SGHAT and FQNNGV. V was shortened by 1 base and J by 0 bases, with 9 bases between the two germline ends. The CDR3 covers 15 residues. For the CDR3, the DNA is TGTGCCAGCAGCTTAGTGGCAGGGTTGAACACTGAAGCTTTCTTT. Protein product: CASSLVAGLNTEAFF.

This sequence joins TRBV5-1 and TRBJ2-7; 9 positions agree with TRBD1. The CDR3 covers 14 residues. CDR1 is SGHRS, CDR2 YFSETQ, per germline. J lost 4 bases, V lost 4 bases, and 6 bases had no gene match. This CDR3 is CASSPGQGGYEQYF. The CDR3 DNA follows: TGCGCCAGCAGCCCGGGACAGGGAGGGTACGAGCAGTACTTC.

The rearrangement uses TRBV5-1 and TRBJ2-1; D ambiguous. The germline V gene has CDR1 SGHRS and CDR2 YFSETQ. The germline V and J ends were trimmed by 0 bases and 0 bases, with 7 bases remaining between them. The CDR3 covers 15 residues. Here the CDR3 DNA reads TGCGCCAGCAGCTTGGTTTCAGTCTCCTACAATGAGCAGTTCTTC. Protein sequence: CASSLVSVSYNEQFF.

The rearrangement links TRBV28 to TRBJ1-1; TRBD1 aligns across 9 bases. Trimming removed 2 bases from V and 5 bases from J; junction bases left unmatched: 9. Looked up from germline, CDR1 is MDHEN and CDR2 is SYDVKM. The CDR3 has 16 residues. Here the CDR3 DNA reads TGTGCCAGCAGTTTAGGCAAACAGGGGGCAAGAACTGAAGCTTTCTTT. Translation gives CASSLGKQGARTEAFF.

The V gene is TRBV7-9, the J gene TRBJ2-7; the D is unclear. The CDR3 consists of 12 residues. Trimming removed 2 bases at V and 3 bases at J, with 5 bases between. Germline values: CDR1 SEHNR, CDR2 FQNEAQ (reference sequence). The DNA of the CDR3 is TGTGCCAGCAGCTTAATGTACTACGAGCAGTACTTC. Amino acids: CASSLMYYEQYF.

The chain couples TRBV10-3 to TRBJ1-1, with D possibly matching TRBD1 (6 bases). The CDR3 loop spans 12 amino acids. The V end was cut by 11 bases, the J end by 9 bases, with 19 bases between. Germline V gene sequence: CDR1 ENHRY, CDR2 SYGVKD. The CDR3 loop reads CAANSGVRKAFF. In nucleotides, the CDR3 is TGTGCCGCAAACTCAGGGGTTCGAAAAGCTTTCTTT.

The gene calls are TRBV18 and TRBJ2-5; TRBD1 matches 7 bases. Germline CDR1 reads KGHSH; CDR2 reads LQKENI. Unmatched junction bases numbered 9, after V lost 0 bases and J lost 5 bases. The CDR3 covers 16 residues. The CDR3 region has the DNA TGTGCCAGCTCACCACCGCACAGGGGAATCCAGGAGACCCAGTACTTC. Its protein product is CASSPPHRGIQETQYF.

The CDR3 loop reads CASSQSTGRCNSPLHF. CDR3 sequence (DNA): TGCGCCAGCAGTCAGTCGACAGGGAGATGTAATTCACCCCTCCACTTT. The V gene is TRBV23-1, the J gene TRBJ1-6; 7 bases map to TRBD1. TRBV23-1 is assigned to the ORF class and has an uncertain function. V trimming: 3 bases; J trimming: 6 bases; junction bases outside the gene matches: 8. The CDR3 is 16 amino acids.

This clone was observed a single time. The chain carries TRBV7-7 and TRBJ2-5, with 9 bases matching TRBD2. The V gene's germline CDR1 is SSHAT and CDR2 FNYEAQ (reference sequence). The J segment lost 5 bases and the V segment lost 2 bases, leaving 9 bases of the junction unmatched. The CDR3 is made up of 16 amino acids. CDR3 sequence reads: CASSLNLAGDLETQYF. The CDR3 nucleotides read TGTGCCAGCAGCTTAAACTTAGCGGGAGACCTGGAGACCCAGTACTTC. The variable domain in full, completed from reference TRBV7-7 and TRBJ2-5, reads GAGVSQSPRYKVTKRGQDVTLRCDPISSHATLYWYQQALGQGPEFLTYFNYEAQPDKSGLPSDRFSAERPEGSISTLTIQRTEQRDSAMYRCASSLNLAGDLETQYFGPGTRLLVL.

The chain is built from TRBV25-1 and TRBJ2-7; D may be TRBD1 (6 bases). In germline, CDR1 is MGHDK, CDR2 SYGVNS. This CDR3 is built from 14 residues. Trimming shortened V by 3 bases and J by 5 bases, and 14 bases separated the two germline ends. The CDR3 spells CASSDQQGVHEQYF. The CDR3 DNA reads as TGTGCCAGCAGTGATCAACAGGGCGTCCACGAGCAGTACTTC.

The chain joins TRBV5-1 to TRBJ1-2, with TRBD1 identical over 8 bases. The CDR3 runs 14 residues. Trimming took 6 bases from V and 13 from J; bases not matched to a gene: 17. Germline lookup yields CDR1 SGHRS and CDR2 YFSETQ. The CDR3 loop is CASTSGPTGGSGTF. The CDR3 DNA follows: TGCGCCAGCACATCCGGCCCAACAGGGGGTAGTGGCACCTTC. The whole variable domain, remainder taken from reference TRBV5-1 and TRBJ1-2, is KAGVTQTPRYLIKTRGQQVTLSCSPISGHRSVSWYQQTPGQGLQFLFEYFSETQRNKGNFPGRFSGRQFSNSRSEMNVSTLELGDSALYLCASTSGPTGGSGTFGSGTRLTVV.

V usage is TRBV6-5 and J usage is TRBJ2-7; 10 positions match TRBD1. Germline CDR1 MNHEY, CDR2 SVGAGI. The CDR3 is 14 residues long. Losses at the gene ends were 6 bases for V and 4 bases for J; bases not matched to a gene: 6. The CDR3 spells CASRRQGARYEQYF. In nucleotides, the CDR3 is TGTGCCAGCAGACGACAGGGGGCGCGGTACGAGCAGTACTTC.

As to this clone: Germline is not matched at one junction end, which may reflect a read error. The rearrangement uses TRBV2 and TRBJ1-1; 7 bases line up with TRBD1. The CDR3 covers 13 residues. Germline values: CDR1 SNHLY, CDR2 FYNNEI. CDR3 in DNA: TGTGCCAGCAGCGAAGCGCTACAGGGGATGGCTTTCTTT. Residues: CASSEALQGMAFF.

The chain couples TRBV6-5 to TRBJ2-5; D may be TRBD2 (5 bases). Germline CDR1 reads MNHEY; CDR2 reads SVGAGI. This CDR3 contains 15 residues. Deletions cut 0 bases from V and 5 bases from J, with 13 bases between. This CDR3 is CASSYSIGAGETQYF. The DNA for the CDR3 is TGTGCCAGCAGTTACTCGATCGGTGCGGGCGAGACCCAGTACTTC.

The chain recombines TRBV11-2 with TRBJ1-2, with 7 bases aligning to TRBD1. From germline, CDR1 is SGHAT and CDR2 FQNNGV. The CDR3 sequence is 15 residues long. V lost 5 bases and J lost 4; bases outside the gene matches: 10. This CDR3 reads CASSLGQVLTYGYTF. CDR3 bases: TGTGCCAGCAGCCTTGGACAGGTCCTGACCTATGGCTACACCTTC. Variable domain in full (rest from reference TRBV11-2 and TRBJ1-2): EAGVAQSPRYKIIEKRQSVAFWCNPISGHATLYWYQQILGQGPKLLIQFQNNGVVDDSQLPKDRFSAERLKGVDSTLKIQPAKLEDSAVYLCASSLGQVLTYGYTFGSGTRLTVV.

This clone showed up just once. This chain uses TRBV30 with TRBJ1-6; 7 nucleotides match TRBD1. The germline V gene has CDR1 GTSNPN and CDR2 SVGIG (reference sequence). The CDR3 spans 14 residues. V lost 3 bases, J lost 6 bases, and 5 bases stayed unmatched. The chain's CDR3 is CAWRVTGFNSPLHF. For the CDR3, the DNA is TGTGCCTGGAGGGTGACAGGGTTTAATTCACCCCTCCACTTT.

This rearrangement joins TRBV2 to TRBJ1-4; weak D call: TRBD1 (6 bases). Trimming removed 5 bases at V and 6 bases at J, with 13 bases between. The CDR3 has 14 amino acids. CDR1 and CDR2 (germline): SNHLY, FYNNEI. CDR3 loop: CASSRGRGDEKLFF. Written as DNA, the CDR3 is TGTGCCAGCAGTAGGGGCAGGGGAGATGAAAAACTGTTTTTT.

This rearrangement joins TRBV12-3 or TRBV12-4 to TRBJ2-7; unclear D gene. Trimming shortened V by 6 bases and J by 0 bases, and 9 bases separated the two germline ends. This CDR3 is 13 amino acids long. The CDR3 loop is CASRYLSSYEQYF. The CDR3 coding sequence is TGTGCCAGCAGATACCTAAGCTCCTACGAGCAGTACTTC.

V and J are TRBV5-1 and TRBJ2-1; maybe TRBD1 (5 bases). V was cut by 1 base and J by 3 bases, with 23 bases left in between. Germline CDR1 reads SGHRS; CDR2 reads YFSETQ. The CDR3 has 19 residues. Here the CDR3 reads CASSLHDRRTRTLYNEQFF. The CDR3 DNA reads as TGCGCCAGCAGCTTGCACGACCGCAGGACACGAACCCTCTACAATGAGCAGTTCTTC.

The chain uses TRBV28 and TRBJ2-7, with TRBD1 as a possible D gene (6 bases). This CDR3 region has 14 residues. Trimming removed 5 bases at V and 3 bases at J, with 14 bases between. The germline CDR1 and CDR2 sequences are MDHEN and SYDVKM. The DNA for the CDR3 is TGTGCCAGCAGTGCAACCGGGACAAACTACGAGCAGTACTTC. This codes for CASSATGTNYEQYF.

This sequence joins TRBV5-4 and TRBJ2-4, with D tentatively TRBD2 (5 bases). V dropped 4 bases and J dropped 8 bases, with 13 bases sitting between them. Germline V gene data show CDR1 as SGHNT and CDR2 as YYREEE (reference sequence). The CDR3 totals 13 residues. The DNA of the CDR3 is TGTGCCAGCAGCCTCGACCCGAGGGACATTCAGTACTTC. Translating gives CASSLDPRDIQYF.

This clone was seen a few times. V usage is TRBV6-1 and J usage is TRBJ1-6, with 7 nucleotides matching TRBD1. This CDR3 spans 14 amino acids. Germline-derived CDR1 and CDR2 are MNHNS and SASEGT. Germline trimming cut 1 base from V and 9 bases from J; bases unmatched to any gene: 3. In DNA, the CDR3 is TGTGCCAGCAGTGAAGGGGACAGAGGTTCACCCCTCCACTTT. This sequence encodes CASSEGDRGSPLHF.